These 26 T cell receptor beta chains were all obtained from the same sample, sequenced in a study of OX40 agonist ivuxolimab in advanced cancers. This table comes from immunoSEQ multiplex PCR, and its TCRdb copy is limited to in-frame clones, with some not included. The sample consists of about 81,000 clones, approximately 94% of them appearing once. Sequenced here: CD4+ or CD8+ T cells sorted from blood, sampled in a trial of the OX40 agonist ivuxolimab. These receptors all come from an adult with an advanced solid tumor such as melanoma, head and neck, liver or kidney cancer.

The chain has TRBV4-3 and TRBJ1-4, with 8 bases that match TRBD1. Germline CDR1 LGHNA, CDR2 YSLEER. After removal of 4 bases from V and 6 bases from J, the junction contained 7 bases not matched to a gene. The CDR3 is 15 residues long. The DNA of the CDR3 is TGCGCCAGCAGCCCGCAGGGGGCAGAGTATGAAAAACTGTTTTTT. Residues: CASSPQGAEYEKLFF.

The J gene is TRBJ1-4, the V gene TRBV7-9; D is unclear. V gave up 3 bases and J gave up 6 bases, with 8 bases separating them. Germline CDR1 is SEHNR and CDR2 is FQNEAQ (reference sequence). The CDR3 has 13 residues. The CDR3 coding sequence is TGTGCCAGCAGCTTGGAAATAGATGAAAAACTGTTTTTT. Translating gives CASSLEIDEKLFF.

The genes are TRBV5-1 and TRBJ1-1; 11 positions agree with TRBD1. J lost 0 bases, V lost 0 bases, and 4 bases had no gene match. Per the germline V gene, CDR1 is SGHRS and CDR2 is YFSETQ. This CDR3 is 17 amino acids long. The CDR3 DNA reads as TGCGCCAGCAGCTTGGGACGGACAGGGGGCATGAACACTGAAGCTTTCTTT. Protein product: CASSLGRTGGMNTEAFF. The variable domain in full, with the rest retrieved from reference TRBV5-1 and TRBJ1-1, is KAGVTQTPRYLIKTRGQQVTLSCSPISGHRSVSWYQQTPGQGLQFLFEYFSETQRNKGNFPGRFSGRQFSNSRSEMNVSTLELGDSALYLCASSLGRTGGMNTEAFFGQGTRLTVV.

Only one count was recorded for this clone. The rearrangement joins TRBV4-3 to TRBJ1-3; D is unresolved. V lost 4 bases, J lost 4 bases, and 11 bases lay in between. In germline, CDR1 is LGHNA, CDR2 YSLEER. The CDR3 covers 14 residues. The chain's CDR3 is CASSRSTEGNTIYF. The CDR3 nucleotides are TGCGCCAGCAGCCGATCGACCGAGGGAAACACCATATATTTT.

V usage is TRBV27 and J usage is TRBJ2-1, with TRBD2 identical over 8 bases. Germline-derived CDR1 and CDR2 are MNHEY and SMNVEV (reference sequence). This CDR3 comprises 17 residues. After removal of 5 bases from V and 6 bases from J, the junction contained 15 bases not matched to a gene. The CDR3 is CASSPRLLREGINEQFF. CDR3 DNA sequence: TGTGCCAGCAGTCCTAGACTTTTACGGGAGGGTATCAATGAGCAGTTCTTC.

The chain's CDR3 is CASSPRGGPFYGYTF. CDR3 nucleotide sequence: TGTGCCAGTAGTCCTAGGGGGGGCCCTTTCTATGGCTACACCTTC. J is TRBJ1-2 and V is TRBV19, with a possible D match to TRBD1 (6 bases). V gave up 5 bases and J gave up 4 bases, with 17 bases separating them. This CDR3 contains 15 residues. Germline-derived CDR1 and CDR2 are LNHDA and SQIVND (reference sequence).

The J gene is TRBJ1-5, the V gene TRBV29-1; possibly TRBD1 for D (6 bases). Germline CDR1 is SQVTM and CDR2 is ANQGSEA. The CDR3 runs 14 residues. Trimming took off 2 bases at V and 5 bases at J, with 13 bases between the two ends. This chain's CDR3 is CSVEQGIEDQPQHF. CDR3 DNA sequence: TGCAGCGTTGAACAGGGGATAGAGGATCAGCCCCAGCATTTT.

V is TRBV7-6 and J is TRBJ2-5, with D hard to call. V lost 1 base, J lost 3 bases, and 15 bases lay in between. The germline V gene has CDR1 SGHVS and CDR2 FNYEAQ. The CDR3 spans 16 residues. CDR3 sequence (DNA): TGTGCCAGCAGCTTAGGGTGGGTTGATCCCGAAGAGACCCAGTACTTC. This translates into CASSLGWVDPEETQYF.

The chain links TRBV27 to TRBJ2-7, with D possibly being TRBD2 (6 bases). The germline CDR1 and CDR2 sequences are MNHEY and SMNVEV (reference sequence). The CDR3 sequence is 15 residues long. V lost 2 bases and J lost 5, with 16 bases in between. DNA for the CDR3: TGTGCCAGCAGTTTAGTTCGGGAGAAAATAGACGAGCAGTACTTC. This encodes CASSLVREKIDEQYF.

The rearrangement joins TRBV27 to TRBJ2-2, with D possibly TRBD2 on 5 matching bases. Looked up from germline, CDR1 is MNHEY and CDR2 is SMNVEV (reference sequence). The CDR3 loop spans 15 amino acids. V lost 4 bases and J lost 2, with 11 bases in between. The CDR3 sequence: CASSSDRLNTGELFF. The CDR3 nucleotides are TGTGCCAGCAGTTCGGACCGACTAAACACCGGGGAGCTGTTTTTT.

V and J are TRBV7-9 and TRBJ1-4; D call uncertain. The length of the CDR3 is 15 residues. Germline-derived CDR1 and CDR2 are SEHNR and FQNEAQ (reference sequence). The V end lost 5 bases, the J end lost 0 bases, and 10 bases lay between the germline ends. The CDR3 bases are TGTGCCAGCAGCCCCCCATTTGCAACTAATGAAAAACTGTTTTTT. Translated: CASSPPFATNEKLFF.

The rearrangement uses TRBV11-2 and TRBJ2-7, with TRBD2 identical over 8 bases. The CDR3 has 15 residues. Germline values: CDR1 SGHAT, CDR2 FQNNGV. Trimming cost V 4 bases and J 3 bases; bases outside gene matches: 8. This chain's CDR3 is CASSSPGLVFYEQYF. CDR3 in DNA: TGTGCCAGCAGCTCGCCGGGACTAGTCTTCTACGAGCAGTACTTC.

The CDR3 spells CASSPVPGTGVYSNQPQHF. CDR3 nucleotide sequence: TGTGCCAGCTCACCGGTCCCCGGGACAGGGGTCTATAGCAATCAGCCCCAGCATTTT. V is TRBV18 and J is TRBJ1-5, with 10 bases that match TRBD1. The V gene end was trimmed by 3 bases and the J gene end by 0 bases; junction bases not matched to a gene: 11. This CDR3 spans 19 amino acids. The germline gives CDR1 KGHSH, CDR2 LQKENI.

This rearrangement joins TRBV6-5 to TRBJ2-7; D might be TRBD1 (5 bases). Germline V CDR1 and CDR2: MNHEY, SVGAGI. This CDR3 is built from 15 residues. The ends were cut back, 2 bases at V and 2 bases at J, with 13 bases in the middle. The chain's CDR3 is CASSYTREDPYEQYF. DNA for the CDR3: TGTGCCAGCAGTTACACCAGGGAAGATCCCTACGAGCAGTACTTC.

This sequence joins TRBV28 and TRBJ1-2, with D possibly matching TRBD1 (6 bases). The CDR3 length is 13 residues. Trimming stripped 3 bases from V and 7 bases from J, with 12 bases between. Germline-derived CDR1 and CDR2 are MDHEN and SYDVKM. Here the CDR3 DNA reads TGTGCCAGCAGTTTGTGGGGGCTGGGTGGCTACACCTTC. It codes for CASSLWGLGGYTF.

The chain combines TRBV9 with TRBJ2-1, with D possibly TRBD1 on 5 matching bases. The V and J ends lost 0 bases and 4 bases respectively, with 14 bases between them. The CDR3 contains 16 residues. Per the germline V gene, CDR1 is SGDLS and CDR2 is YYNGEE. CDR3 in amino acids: CASSVVIGVQYNEQFF. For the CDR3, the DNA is TGTGCCAGCAGCGTAGTAATAGGGGTTCAGTACAATGAGCAGTTCTTC. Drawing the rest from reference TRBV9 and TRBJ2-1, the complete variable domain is DSGVTQTPKHLITATGQRVTLRCSPRSGDLSVYWYQQSLDQGLQFLIQYYNGEERAKGNILERFSAQQFPDLHSELNLSSLELGDSALYFCASSVVIGVQYNEQFFGPGTRLTVL.

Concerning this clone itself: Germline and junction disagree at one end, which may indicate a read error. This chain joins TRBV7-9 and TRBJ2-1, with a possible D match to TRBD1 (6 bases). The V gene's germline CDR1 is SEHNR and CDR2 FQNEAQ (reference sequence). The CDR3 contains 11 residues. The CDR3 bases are TGTGCCAGTAGCTTAGGGGGTAAAGAGTTCTTC. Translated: CASSLGGKEFF.

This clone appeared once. DNA for the CDR3: TGTGCCAGCAGTTACGCCAAGGTTGGCGAGCAGTACTTC. Translation: CASSYAKVGEQYF. The chain carries TRBV6-5 and TRBJ2-7; no firm D call. The CDR3 consists of 13 residues. V lost 2 bases to trimming and J lost 6 bases, with 11 bases between them. Germline CDR1 is MNHEY and CDR2 is SVGAGI.

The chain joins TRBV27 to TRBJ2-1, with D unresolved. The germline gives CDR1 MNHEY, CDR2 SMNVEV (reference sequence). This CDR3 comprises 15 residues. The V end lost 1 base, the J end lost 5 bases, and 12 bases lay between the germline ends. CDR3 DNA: TGTGCCAGCAGTTTATTAGGTCGCAGTCACAATGAGCAGTTCTTC. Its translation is CASSLLGRSHNEQFF.

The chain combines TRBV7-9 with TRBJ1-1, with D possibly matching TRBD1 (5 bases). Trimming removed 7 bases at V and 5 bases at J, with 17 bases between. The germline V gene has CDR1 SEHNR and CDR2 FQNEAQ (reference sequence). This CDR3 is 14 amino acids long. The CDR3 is CASKQSQGGTEAFF. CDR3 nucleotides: TGTGCCAGCAAACAATCTCAGGGAGGTACTGAAGCTTTCTTT.

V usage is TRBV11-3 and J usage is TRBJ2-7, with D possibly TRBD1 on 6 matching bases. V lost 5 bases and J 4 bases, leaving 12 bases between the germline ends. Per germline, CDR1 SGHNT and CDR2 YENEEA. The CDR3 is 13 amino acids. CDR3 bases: TGTGCCAGCAGCCCACGGGACAATTACGAGCAGTACTTC. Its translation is CASSPRDNYEQYF.

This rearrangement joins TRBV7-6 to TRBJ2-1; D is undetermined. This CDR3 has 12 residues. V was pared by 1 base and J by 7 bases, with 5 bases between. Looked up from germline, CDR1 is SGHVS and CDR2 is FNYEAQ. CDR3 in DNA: TGTGCCAGCAGCTTAGATCTGAATGAGCAGTTCTTC. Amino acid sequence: CASSLDLNEQFF.

The CDR3 spells CASSLNGGEYQETQYF. DNA of the CDR3: TGTGCCAGCAGCTTAAATGGGGGGGAGTACCAAGAGACCCAGTACTTC. This chain joins TRBV7-3 and TRBJ2-5, with TRBD2 identical over 7 bases. V lost 1 base to trimming and J lost 0 bases; unmatched junction nucleotides: 5. This CDR3 region has 16 residues. Germline V gives CDR1 SGHTA, CDR2 FQGTGA.

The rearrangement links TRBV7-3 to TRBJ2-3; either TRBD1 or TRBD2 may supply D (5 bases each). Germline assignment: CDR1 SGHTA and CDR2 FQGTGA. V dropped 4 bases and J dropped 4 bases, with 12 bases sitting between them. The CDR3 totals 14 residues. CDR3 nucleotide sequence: TGTGCCAGCAGCTACTCCGAGGGGCCAGATACGCAGTATTTT. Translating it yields CASSYSEGPDTQYF.

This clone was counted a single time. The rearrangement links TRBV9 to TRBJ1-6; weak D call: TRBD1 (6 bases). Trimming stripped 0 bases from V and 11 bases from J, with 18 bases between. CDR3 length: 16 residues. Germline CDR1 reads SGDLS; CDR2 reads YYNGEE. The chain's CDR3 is CASSVEGGGGRPPLHF. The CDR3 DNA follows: TGTGCCAGCAGCGTAGAAGGGGGAGGGGGGAGACCACCCCTCCACTTT.

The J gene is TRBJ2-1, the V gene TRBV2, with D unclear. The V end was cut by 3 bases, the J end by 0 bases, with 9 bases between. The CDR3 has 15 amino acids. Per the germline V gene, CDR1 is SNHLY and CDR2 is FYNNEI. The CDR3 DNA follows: TGTGCCAGCAGTGAGGCAGGTAGCTCCTACAATGAGCAGTTCTTC. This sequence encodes CASSEAGSSYNEQFF.